This T cell receptor (beta chain) originates from a study of blood T cell repertoires in COVID-19. Looking at the study overall: Samples taken during acute and convalescent COVID-19 were collected in the United States, Italy and Spain.

This CDR3 region has 15 residues. The germline V gene encodes CDR1 LNHDA and CDR2 SQIVND (reference sequence). J was trimmed by 5 bases and V by 6 bases; bases with no gene match: 10. Profiled with immunoSEQ multiplex PCR; TCRdb holds only in-frame clones, not every one. Seen here are 250,000 to 300,000 clones, 80% to 90% observed once, and the top ten hold approximately 4.5%. This receptor was obtained from a man aged 25 to 40 with acute COVID-19. The specimen sequenced was PBMCs or T cells enriched from blood (not recorded which). The chain joins TRBV19 to TRBJ2-1, with 7 bases lining up with TRBD1. DNA of the CDR3: TGTGCCAGTAGGACCTCCATGGGACAGCACAATGAGCAGTTCTTC. Translation gives CASRTSMGQHNEQFF.